This T cell receptor beta chain was found in a study of OX40 agonist ivuxolimab in advanced cancers. Study-level information: The study enrolled dose-escalation patients with hepatocellular carcinoma, melanoma, renal cell or head and neck cancer.

The repertoire was sequenced with immunoSEQ multiplex PCR; TCRdb's copy has only in-frame clones and lacks some. The sample records around 130,000 clones, 85% to 95% being singletons. The sequence was collected from an adult with an advanced solid tumor such as melanoma, head and neck, liver or kidney cancer. The specimen was CD4+ or CD8+ T cells sorted from blood, collected in a trial of the OX40 agonist ivuxolimab.

CDR3 amino acids: CASSLLPSGRTEAFF. Here the CDR3 DNA reads TGCGCCAGCAGCTTGTTGCCTTCTGGACGGACTGAAGCTTTCTTT. The chain employs TRBV5-1 and TRBJ1-1; no definite D call. Trimming stripped 1 base from V and 5 bases from J, with 15 bases between. This CDR3 comprises 15 residues. Germline V gene data show CDR1 as SGHRS and CDR2 as YFSETQ.